The entry below gives a single T cell receptor (beta chain) sequence along with its context. Its specificity is not known. The CDR3 is 15 amino acids. Germline-derived CDR1 and CDR2 are SGHRS and YFSETQ. V was shortened by 4 bases and J by 2 bases, with 15 bases between the two germline ends. The sample belongs to a study of shared clonotypes between healthy human individuals. Study-wide results and limits: A small donor pool kept down the genetic and exposure-history diversity that was represented.

The table came from immunoSEQ multiplex PCR; TCRdb's copy has only in-frame clones and leaves some out. The table has a few million clones, approximately 95% seen once. The sequencing input was naive CD4+ T cells sorted from blood. Sample subset: CD45RA+ positively selected. This receptor was identified in a man younger than 35 in good health. The rearrangement links TRBV5-1 to TRBJ1-2; D gene unclear. This CDR3 is CASSPGRPGNYGYTF. CDR3 nucleotides: TGCGCCAGCAGCCCAGGACGGCCAGGCAACTATGGCTACACCTTC.